These 24 T cell receptor beta chains share one sample of origin, sequenced in a study of T-cell reconstitution after alpha-beta-depleted transplantation in children. TCRbeta library preparation incorporated unique molecular identifiers. TCRdb independently ran MiXCR on the PCR reads; one entry per CDR3 protein. The table records hundreds of thousands of distinct CDR3 sequences, roughly 14% of them present only once. Specimen: PBMCs, collected before TCRalphabeta/CD19-depleted stem cell transplant. The source is a girl under 10 years old with congenital amegakaryocytic thrombocytopenia, due to receive a stem cell transplant.

This clonotype was detected only a few times. The chain couples TRBV4-1 to TRBJ2-3; 7 bases map to TRBD2. Looked up from germline, CDR1 is MGHRA and CDR2 is YSYEKL. The ends lost 1 base at V and 5 bases at J; junction bases unmatched: 18. The CDR3 has 19 amino acids. In DNA, the CDR3 is TGCGCCAGCAGCCAAGCCCCCTTAGGAGCGGGGAACACCCTAGATACGCAGTATTTT. It encodes CASSQAPLGAGNTLDTQYF.

This clonotype came up many times. The chain is built from TRBV27 and TRBJ2-3; maybe TRBD1 (6 bases). Germline values: CDR1 MNHEY, CDR2 SMNVEV (reference sequence). The CDR3 runs 16 residues. Trimming left V 7 bases short and J 5 bases short, with 22 bases between. CDR3 loop: CASTIVGGVGRDTQYF. The CDR3 DNA reads as TGTGCCAGCACCATAGTAGGGGGAGTCGGGCGAGATACGCAGTATTTT.

The chain employs TRBV20-1 and TRBJ2-1, with D tentatively TRBD2 (6 bases). This CDR3 is 13 amino acids long. With 8 bases removed from V and 6 bases from J, the gap between germline ends came to 17 bases. Germline CDR1 is DFQATT and CDR2 is SNEGSKA (reference sequence). As DNA, the CDR3 is TGCAGTTTTCCGGGACTTTCATTCAATGAGCAGTTCTTC. Translating gives CSFPGLSFNEQFF.

This clonotype showed up just once. The V gene is TRBV7-8, the J gene TRBJ2-5; D may correspond to TRBD1 or TRBD2 (5 bases each). Between the trimmed V and J ends, which lost 1 base and 0 bases, there was a span of 15 bases. The CDR3 has 17 residues. The germline V gene has CDR1 SGHVS and CDR2 FQNEAQ. The CDR3 DNA reads as TGTGCCAGCAGCTTAGAAACATTATGGGGGTACCAAGAGACCCAGTACTTC. It translates to CASSLETLWGYQETQYF.

This clonotype was recorded only once. The gene calls are TRBV5-1 and TRBJ2-1; 13 bases agree with TRBD2. Germline CDR1 and CDR2: SGHRS and YFSETQ. Trimming took 4 bases from V and 2 from J; bases not matched to a gene: 6. The length of the CDR3 is 17 residues. CDR3 protein: CASSAGLAGDPYNEQFF. The CDR3 nucleotides read TGCGCCAGCAGCGCCGGACTAGCGGGAGATCCCTACAATGAGCAGTTCTTC. Combining the CDR3 with reference TRBV5-1 and TRBJ2-1 gives the whole variable domain KAGVTQTPRYLIKTRGQQVTLSCSPISGHRSVSWYQQTPGQGLQFLFEYFSETQRNKGNFPGRFSGRQFSNSRSEMNVSTLELGDSALYLCASSAGLAGDPYNEQFFGPGTRLTVL.

The rearrangement uses TRBV5-1 and TRBJ1-2, with D uncertain. Germline-derived CDR1 and CDR2 are SGHRS and YFSETQ. With 1 base removed from V and 3 bases from J, the gap between germline ends came to 7 bases. CDR3 size: 13 residues. CDR3 nucleotide sequence: TGCGCCAGCAGCTTGAACGGGGACTATGGCTACACCTTC. Amino acid sequence: CASSLNGDYGYTF.

Ten or more counts support this clonotype. The V call is TRBV12-3 or TRBV12-4, the J call TRBJ2-1; D ambiguous. V was clipped by 9 bases and J by 9 bases, with 21 bases between them. This CDR3 is built from 14 residues. CDR3 DNA: TGTGCCAGTCAAAGGAGAAATTACATCGCTGAGCAGTTCTTC. Its translation: CASQRRNYIAEQFF.

This clonotype showed up just a few times. The chain couples TRBV12-3 or TRBV12-4 to TRBJ2-1; no clear D. The CDR3 has 12 residues. Trimming took 4 bases from V and 9 from J, leaving 10 bases between them. CDR3 sequence: CASSWKLSEQFF. Here the CDR3 DNA reads TGTGCCAGCAGTTGGAAACTATCTGAGCAGTTCTTC.

This clonotype turned up a few times. This chain joins TRBV5-6 and TRBJ2-1; TRBD1 is a possible D gene (6 bases). Germline-derived CDR1 and CDR2 are SGHDT and YYEEEE. CDR3 length: 15 amino acids. V was pared by 1 base and J by 3 bases, with 11 bases between. The CDR3 loop is CASSLPGAFYNEQFF. CDR3 coding DNA: TGTGCCAGCAGCTTGCCAGGGGCGTTCTACAATGAGCAGTTCTTC.

As concerns this clonotype: A read error may explain this, as a much larger clone is one base away. The chain combines TRBV28 with TRBJ2-7, with D uncertain. CDR1 MDHEN and CDR2 SYDVKM come from the germline V gene. The CDR3 extends over 14 amino acids. CDR3 in DNA: TGTGCCAGCAGTTTTCGGCTAGACTTCTACGAGCAGCACTTC. Its translation: CASSFRLDFYEQHF.

The rearrangement uses TRBV7-8 and TRBJ2-5; no firm D call. The germline gives CDR1 SGHVS, CDR2 FQNEAQ. V was cut by 8 bases and J by 7 bases, with 14 bases left in between. This CDR3 spans 12 amino acids. The CDR3 sequence is CASVPAWGTQYF. As DNA, the CDR3 is TGTGCCAGCGTACCGGCCTGGGGGACCCAGTACTTC. Full variable domain (rest looked up from reference TRBV7-8 and TRBJ2-5): GAGVSQSPRYKVAKRGQDVALRCDPISGHVSLFWYQQALGQGPEFLTYFQNEAQLDKSGLPSDRFFAERPEGSVSTLKIQRTQQEDSAVYLCASVPAWGTQYFGPGTRLLVL.

This chain uses TRBV23-1 with TRBJ2-3; D is possibly TRBD2 (6 bases). Being an ORF, TRBV23-1 has a function that is uncertain. CDR3 length: 17 amino acids. Deletions cut 3 bases from V and 3 bases from J, with 19 bases between. CDR3 in amino acids: CASSQAGQGMRTDTQYF. As DNA, the CDR3 is TGCGCCAGCAGTCAGGCGGGGCAGGGTATGCGAACAGATACGCAGTATTTT.

The V and J genes are TRBV5-1 and TRBJ2-2; D might be TRBD2 (6 bases). V was pared by 5 bases and J by 2 bases, with 10 bases between. The CDR3 sequence is 14 residues long. Germline-derived CDR1 and CDR2 are SGHRS and YFSETQ. CDR3 sequence: CASRRDFNTGELFF. Here the CDR3 DNA reads TGCGCCAGCAGGAGGGACTTCAACACCGGGGAGCTGTTTTTT.

The V gene is TRBV7-8, the J gene TRBJ1-6; D unresolved. The CDR3 loop spans 15 amino acids. Trimming left V 5 bases short and J 3 bases short, with 11 bases between. Germline V lookup: CDR1 SGHVS, CDR2 FQNEAQ. In nucleotides, the CDR3 is TGTGCCAGCAGCGAGGGCGCAAACTATAATTCACCCCTCCACTTT. As protein: CASSEGANYNSPLHF.

This clonotype was observed at least ten times. The genes are TRBV10-3 and TRBJ2-1, with 8 bases identical to TRBD1. The CDR3 is made up of 17 amino acids. V shed 6 bases, J shed 0 bases, and the junction held 10 bases outside the gene matches. Looked up from germline, CDR1 is ENHRY and CDR2 is SYGVKD. CDR3 bases: TGTGCCATCAGGGGACGGACAGGGAAGATCTCCTACAATGAGCAGTTCTTC. Protein sequence: CAIRGRTGKISYNEQFF.

This clonotype has at least ten counts. This chain connects TRBV10-3 to TRBJ2-1; no firm D call. Trimming took 4 bases from V and 2 from J, leaving 12 bases between them. Germline V gives CDR1 ENHRY, CDR2 SYGVKD. This CDR3 comprises 15 residues. The CDR3 sequence: CAISVEGNAYNEQFF. CDR3 DNA sequence: TGTGCCATCAGTGTGGAAGGGAACGCCTACAATGAGCAGTTCTTC.

This clonotype occurred a few times. The chain has TRBV10-2 and TRBJ1-5; D is unclear. Germline V gene sequence: CDR1 WSHSY, CDR2 SAAADI. V gave up 1 base and J gave up 7 bases, with 23 bases separating them. This CDR3 region has 18 residues. The CDR3 protein is CASSEWGGDSRMNQPQHF. The CDR3 nucleotides are TGCGCCAGCAGTGAGTGGGGAGGCGATAGCCGGATGAACCAGCCCCAGCATTTT.

This clonotype has a count of ten or more. The gene calls are TRBV28 and TRBJ1-5; 7 bases align to TRBD1. Unmatched junction bases numbered 14, after V lost 6 bases and J lost 15 bases. Germline V lookup: CDR1 MDHEN, CDR2 SYDVKM. This CDR3 has 13 residues. Here the CDR3 reads CASRLGQLPLSHF. CDR3 nucleotide sequence: TGTGCCAGCAGGCTGGGACAGCTACCTTTGTCGCATTTT.

This clonotype was seen many times. This chain joins TRBV7-9 and TRBJ1-5; no reliable D call. This CDR3 comprises 14 residues. Germline V CDR1 and CDR2: SEHNR, FQNEAQ (reference sequence). V was trimmed by 5 bases and J by 6 bases, leaving 14 bases between them. In nucleotides, the CDR3 is TGTGCCAGCAGCCATGGCTGGGTGGGTCAGCCCCAGCATTTT. It translates to CASSHGWVGQPQHF.

The CDR3 loop reads CASRAVLGFGTAYEQYF. For the CDR3, the DNA is TGCGCCAGCAGGGCGGTATTAGGTTTCGGGACCGCCTACGAGCAGTACTTC. This chain uses TRBV4-1 with TRBJ2-7; D may correspond to TRBD1 or TRBD2 (5 bases each). In germline, CDR1 is MGHRA, CDR2 YSYEKL. The CDR3 length is 17 residues. V was pared by 6 bases and J by 2 bases, with 23 bases between.

This clonotype was recorded a few times. V is TRBV7-6 and J is TRBJ2-3, with 12 bases lining up with TRBD2. V lost 5 bases and J lost 6; bases outside the gene matches: 6. This CDR3 comprises 15 residues. Per the germline V gene, CDR1 is SGHVS and CDR2 is FNYEAQ. As DNA, the CDR3 is TGTGCCAGCAGCATGACTAGCGGGAGACGCGATACGCAGTATTTT. It codes for CASSMTSGRRDTQYF. The full variable domain, in which reference TRBV7-6 and TRBJ2-3 provide the parts outside the CDR3, is GAGVSQSPRYKVTKRGQDVALRCDPISGHVSLYWYRQALGQGPEFLTYFNYEAQQDKSGLPNDRFSAERPEGSISTLTIQRTEQRDSAMYRCASSMTSGRRDTQYFGPGTRLTVL.

This clonotype was counted many times. The rearrangement links TRBV6-1 to TRBJ2-3; D is tentatively TRBD1 or TRBD2 (5 bases each). Germline V gene lookup returns CDR1 MNHNS and CDR2 SASEGT. The CDR3 runs 15 residues. Trimming left V 5 bases short and J 4 bases short, with 16 bases between. CDR3 protein: CASSRAAQEADTQYF. DNA for the CDR3: TGTGCCAGCAGTAGGGCCGCACAGGAGGCAGATACGCAGTATTTT.

This clonotype was recorded a few times. The chain recombines TRBV5-1 with TRBJ2-4; D remains unclear. CDR1 and CDR2 from the germline V gene are SGHRS and YFSETQ. The CDR3 has 13 residues. Trimming left V 0 bases short and J 5 bases short, with 6 bases between. This CDR3 is CASSLVPENIQYF. As DNA, the CDR3 is TGCGCCAGCAGCTTGGTCCCAGAAAACATTCAGTACTTC.

About this clonotype itself: A single base separates this from a much larger clone, so it may be a read error. This chain links TRBV12-3 or TRBV12-4 with TRBJ2-1, with a possible D match to TRBD1 (6 bases). V lost 5 bases and J 10 bases, leaving 15 bases between the germline ends. The CDR3 loop spans 13 amino acids. CDR3 in amino acids: CASSLGQLKEQFF. In DNA form, the CDR3 reads TGTGCCAGCAGTCTAGGACAGTTAAAAGAGCAGTTCTTC.